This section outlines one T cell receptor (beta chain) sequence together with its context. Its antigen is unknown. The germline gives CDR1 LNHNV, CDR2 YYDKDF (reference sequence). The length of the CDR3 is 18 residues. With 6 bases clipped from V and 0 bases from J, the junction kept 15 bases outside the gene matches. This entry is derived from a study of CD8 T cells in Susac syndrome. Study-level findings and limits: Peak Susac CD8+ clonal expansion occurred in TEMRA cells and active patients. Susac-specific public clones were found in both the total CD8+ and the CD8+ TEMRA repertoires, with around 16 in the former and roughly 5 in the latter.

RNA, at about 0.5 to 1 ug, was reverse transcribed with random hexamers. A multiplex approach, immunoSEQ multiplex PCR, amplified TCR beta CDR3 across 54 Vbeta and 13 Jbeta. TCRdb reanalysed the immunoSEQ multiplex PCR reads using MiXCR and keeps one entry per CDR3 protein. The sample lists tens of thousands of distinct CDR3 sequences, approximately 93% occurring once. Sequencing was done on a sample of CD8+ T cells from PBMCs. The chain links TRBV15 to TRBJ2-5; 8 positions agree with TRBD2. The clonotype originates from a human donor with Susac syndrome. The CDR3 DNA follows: TGTGCCACCAGTACCGACTCCTCTAGCGGGCTGTACCAAGAGACCCAGTACTTC. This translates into CATSTDSSSGLYQETQYF.